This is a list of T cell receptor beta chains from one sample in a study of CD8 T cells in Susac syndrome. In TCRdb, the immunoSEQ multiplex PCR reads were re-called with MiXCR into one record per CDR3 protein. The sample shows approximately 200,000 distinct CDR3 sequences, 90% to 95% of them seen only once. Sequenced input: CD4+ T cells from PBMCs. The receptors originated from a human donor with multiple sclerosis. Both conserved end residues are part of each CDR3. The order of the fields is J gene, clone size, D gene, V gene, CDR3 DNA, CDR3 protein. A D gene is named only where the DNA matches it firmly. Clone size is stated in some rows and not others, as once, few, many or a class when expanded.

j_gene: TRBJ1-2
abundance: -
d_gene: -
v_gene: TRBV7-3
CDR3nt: TGTGCCAGCAGCTCAAGACAGGATGGCTACACCTTC
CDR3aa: CASSSRQDGYTF

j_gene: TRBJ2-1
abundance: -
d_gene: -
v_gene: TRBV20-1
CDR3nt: TGCAGTGCTCGGAGAGGCAATGAGCAGTTCTTC
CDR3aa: CSARRGNEQFF

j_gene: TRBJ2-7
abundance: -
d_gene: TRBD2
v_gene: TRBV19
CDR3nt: TGTGCCAGTAGGCGGGGGGCGACCTACGAGCAGTACTTC
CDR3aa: CASRRGATYEQYF

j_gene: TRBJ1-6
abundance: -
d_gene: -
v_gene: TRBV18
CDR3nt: TGTGCCAGCTCACAGGTCCGGACCGGTAATTCACCCCTCCACTTT
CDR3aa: CASSQVRTGNSPLHF

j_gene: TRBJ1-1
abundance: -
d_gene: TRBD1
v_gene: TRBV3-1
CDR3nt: TGTGCCAGCAGCTCCCGGGACAGGGTCCCCTTAGGCACTGAAGCTTTCTTT
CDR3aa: CASSSRDRVPLGTEAFF

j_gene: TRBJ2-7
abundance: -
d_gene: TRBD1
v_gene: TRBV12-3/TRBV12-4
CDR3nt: TGTGCCAGCAGTCCCGGACAGGGCGGGGAAGAGCAGTACTTC
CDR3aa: CASSPGQGGEEQYF

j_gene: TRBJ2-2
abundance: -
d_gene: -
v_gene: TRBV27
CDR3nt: TGTGCCAGCAGTTTATCGGGTAGGGGATCCGGGGAGCTGTTTTTT
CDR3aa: CASSLSGRGSGELFF

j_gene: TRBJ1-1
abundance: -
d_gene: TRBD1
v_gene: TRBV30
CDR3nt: TGTGCCTGGAGTGTACTGGCAGGGGGTGAAGCTTTCTTT
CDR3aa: CAWSVLAGGEAFF

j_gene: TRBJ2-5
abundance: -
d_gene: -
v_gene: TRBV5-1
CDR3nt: TGCGCCAGCAGCTTATACTCCAGGGAGACCCAGTACTTC
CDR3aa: CASSLYSRETQYF

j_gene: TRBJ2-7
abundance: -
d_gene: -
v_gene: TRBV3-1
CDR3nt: TGTGCCAGCAGCCAGGTGGCTTACGAGCAGTACTTC
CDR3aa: CASSQVAYEQYF

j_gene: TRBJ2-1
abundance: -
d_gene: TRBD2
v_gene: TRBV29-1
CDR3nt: TGCAGCGTTGTGGGACTAGCGGGGAACAATGAGCAGTTCTTC
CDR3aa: CSVVGLAGNNEQFF

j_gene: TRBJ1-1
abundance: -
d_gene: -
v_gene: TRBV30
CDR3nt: TGTGCCTGGAGTGTAACTCGCGGCACTGAAGCTTTCTTT
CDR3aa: CAWSVTRGTEAFF

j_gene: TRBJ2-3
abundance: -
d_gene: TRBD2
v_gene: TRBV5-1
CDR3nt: TGCGCCAGCAGCTTCTCTAGCGGGAGCGGATCAGATACGCAGTATTTT
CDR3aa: CASSFSSGSGSDTQYF

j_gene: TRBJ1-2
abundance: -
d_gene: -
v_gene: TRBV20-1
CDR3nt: TGCAGTACAAAACAGGGAACCAGTGGCTACACCTTC
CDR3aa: CSTKQGTSGYTF

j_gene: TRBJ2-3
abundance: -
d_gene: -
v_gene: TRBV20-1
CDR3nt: TGCAGTGCTTCTGGACGAGATACGCAGTATTTT
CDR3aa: CSASGRDTQYF

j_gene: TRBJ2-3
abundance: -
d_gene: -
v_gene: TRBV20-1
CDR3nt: TGCAGTGCTAGATATAGGGCCCCCAATACGCAGTATTTT
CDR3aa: CSARYRAPNTQYF

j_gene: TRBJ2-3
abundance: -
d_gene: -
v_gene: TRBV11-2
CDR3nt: TGTGCCAGCAGCTTAGTACAGGGCAGAACAGATACGCAGTATTTT
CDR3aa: CASSLVQGRTDTQYF

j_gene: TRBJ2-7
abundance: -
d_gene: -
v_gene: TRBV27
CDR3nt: TGTGCCAGCAGTTTATCGAGGCATTCCGAGCAGTACTTC
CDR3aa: CASSLSRHSEQYF

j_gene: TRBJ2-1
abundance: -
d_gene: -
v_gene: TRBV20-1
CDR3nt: TGCAGTGTACCCCCCACCCCACTCTATGAGCAGTTCTTC
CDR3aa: CSVPPTPLYEQFF

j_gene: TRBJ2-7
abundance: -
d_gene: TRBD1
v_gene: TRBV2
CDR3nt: TGTGCCAGCAGGCCGGGACAGGGGGTTCCCTACGAGCAGTACTTC
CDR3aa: CASRPGQGVPYEQYF

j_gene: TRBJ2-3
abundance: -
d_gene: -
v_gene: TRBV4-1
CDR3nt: TGCGCCAGCAGCCGGAACCTAGGGTTTTCCGCAGATACGCAGTATTTT
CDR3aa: CASSRNLGFSADTQYF

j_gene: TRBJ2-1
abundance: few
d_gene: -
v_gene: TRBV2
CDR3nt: TGTGCCAGCAGTACTAGCTACAATGAGCAGTTCTTC
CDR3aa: CASSTSYNEQFF

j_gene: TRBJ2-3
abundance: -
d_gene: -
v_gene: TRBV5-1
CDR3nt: TGCGCCAGCAGCTTAGGATCGGCAGATACGCAGTATTTT
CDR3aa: CASSLGSADTQYF

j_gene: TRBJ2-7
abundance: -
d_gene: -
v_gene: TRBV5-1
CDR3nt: TGCGCCAGCAGCAACGGCCAGACCTACGAGCAGTACTTC
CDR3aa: CASSNGQTYEQYF

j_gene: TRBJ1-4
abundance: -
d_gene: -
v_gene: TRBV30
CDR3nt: TGTGCCTGGAGTAGCGGAGAAGAAAAACTGTTTTTT
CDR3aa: CAWSSGEEKLFF

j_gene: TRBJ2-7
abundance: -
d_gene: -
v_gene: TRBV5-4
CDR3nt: TGTGCCAGCAACCTTGGCGGGCAGGGGTCCTACGAGCAGTACTTC
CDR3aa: CASNLGGQGSYEQYF

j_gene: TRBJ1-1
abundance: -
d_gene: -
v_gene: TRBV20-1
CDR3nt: TGCAGTGCTAGAGGACCCGGTGGGTCTGAAGCTTTCTTT
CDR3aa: CSARGPGGSEAFF

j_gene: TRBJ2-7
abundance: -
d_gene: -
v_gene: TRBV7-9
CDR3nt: TGTGCCAGCAGCTCCTCTAGGGGCGAGCAGTACTTC
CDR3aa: CASSSSRGEQYF

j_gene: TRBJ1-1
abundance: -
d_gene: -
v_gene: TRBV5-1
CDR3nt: TGCGCCAGCAGCTTGATCCCCGCGGGGCAGGACACTGAAGCTTTCTTT
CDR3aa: CASSLIPAGQDTEAFF

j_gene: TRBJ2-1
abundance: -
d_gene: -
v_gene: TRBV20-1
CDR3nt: TGCAGTGCGGTAGCTGTCAATGAGCAGTTCTTC
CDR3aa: CSAVAVNEQFF

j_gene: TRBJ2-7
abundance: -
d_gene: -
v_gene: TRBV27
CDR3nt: TGTGCCAGCAGTTTAACCCAGGGATCTGGGGAGCAGTACTTC
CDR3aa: CASSLTQGSGEQYF

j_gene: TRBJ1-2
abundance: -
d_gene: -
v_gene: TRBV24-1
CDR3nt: TGTGCCACCAGTCCAGGGAATGGCTACACCTTC
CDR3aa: CATSPGNGYTF

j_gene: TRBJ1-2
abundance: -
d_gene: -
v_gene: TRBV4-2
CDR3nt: TGTGCCAGCAGCCAAGACGGGGGCGGTGGCTACACCTTC
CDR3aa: CASSQDGGGGYTF

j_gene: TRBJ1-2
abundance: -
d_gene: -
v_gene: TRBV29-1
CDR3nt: TGCAGCGTTGAATCAGGTTATGGCTACACCTTC
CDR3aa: CSVESGYGYTF

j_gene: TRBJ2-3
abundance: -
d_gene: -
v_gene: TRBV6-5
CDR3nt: TGTGCCAGCACGGGCGGCATTAGCACAGATACGCAGTATTTT
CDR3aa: CASTGGISTDTQYF

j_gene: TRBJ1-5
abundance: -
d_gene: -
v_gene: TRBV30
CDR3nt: TGTGCCTGGAGTGTACAGACCCAGGGGCCCCAGCATTTT
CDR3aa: CAWSVQTQGPQHF

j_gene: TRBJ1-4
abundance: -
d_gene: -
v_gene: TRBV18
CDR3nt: TGTGCCAGCTCACCACCAAAAGCAACTAATGAAAAACTGTTTTTT
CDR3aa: CASSPPKATNEKLFF

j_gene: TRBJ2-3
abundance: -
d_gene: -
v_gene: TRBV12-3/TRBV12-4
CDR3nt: TGTGCCACGACGAGGGGAGAATTAGATACGCAGTATTTT
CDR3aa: CATTRGELDTQYF

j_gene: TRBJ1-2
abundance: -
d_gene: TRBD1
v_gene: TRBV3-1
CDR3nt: TGTGCCAGCAGTCTTAACGACAGGGGAGTAAATGGCTACACCTTC
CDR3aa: CASSLNDRGVNGYTF

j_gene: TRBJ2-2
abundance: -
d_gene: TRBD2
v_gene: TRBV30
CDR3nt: TGTGCCTGGAGTGTACTCGGTAGCGGGGATGTCGGGGAGCTGTTTTTT
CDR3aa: CAWSVLGSGDVGELFF

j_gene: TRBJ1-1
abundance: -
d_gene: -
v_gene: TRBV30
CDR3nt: TGTGCCTGGAGTGTGCAGGCGAACACTGAAGCTTTCTTT
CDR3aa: CAWSVQANTEAFF

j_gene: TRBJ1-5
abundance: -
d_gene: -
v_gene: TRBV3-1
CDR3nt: TGTGCCAGCAGCCAAGGGGGGCGGCCCCAGCATTTT
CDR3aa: CASSQGGRPQHF

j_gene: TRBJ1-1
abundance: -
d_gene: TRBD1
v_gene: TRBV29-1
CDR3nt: TGCAGCGCCACACAGGGGGTCGGGGGCACTGAAGCTTTCTTT
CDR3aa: CSATQGVGGTEAFF

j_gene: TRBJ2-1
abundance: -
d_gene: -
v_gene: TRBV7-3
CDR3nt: TGTGCCAGCAGCTCCACCTACCACAATGAGCAGTTCTTC
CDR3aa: CASSSTYHNEQFF

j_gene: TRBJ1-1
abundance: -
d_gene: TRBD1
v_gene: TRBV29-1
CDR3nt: TGCAGCGTTGGACCCGGGACAGGGGAAGGGAGGAACACTGAAGCTTTCTTT
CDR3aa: CSVGPGTGEGRNTEAFF